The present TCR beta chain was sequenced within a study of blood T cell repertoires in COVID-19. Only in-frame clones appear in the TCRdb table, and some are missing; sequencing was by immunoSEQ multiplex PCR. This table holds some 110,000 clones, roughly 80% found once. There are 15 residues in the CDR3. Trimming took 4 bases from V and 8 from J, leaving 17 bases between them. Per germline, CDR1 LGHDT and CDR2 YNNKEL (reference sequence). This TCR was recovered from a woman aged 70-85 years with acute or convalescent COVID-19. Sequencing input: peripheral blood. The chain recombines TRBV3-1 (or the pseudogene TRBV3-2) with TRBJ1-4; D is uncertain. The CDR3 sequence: CASSPISSGREKLFF. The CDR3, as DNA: TGTGCCAGCAGCCCCATATCTTCTGGGAGGGAAAAACTGTTTTTT.